Listed below are T cell receptor beta chains from one sample, sequenced in a study of blood T cell repertoires in COVID-19. The repertoire was sequenced with immunoSEQ multiplex PCR; TCRdb's copy has only in-frame clones and lacks some. This table holds about 90,000 clones, 77% found once. The sample taken for sequencing was peripheral blood. All receptors come from a woman of 80 years or more with acute or convalescent COVID-19. CDR3s include the opening cysteine and the closing phenylalanine or tryptophan. A D gene is named only where the DNA matches it firmly. Not all rows give a size; the values are once, few, many and, for expanded clones, a class.

TRBV9	15	TRBD2	TRBJ2-1	NA	TGTGCCAGCAGCGCCGGGACTAGAGGGAGGGACGAGCAGTTCTTC	CASSAGTRGRDEQFF
TRBV6-2/TRBV6-3	11	NA	TRBJ1-2	few	TGTGCCAGCAGTCAGGGCTATGGCTACACCTTC	CASSQGYGYTF
TRBV28	16	TRBD2	TRBJ2-7	NA	TGTGCCAGCAGCCCGGTCGGGACTAGCGGCTCCTACGAGCAGTACTTC	CASSPVGTSGSYEQYF
TRBV9	19	TRBD2	TRBJ2-2	NA	TGTGCCAGCAGCGTAGGACTAGCGGACCTGCCAGCGAACACCGGGGAGCTGTTTTTT	CASSVGLADLPANTGELFF
TRBV24-1	13	NA	TRBJ1-1	NA	TGTGCCGCCCCAGGGTTTAGGTGCACTGAAGCTTTCTTT	CAAPGFRCTEAFF
TRBV5-4	15	TRBD1	TRBJ2-5	once	TGTGCCAGCAGTCGTGCCGGGACAGGGCGGGAGACCCAGTACTTC	CASSRAGTGRETQYF
TRBV3-1/TRBV3-2	14	NA	TRBJ1-4	NA	TGTGCCAGCAGCCAAGAAGACCGGAGTGAAAAACTGTTTTTT	CASSQEDRSEKLFF
TRBV7-9	15	NA	TRBJ1-2	NA	TGTGCCAGCTGCCGGTGGGGGCAGGACCCCTATGGCTACACCTTC	CASCRWGQDPYGYTF
TRBV5-1	15	TRBD2	TRBJ2-7	NA	TGCGCCAGCAGCTTCCAACTAGCGGCCCGCTACGAGCAGTACTTC	CASSFQLAARYEQYF
TRBV4-1	17	NA	TRBJ1-1	NA	TGCGCCAGCAGCCAAGGGTCCTGGGGCAGCACAAACACTGAAGCTTTCTTT	CASSQGSWGSTNTEAFF
TRBV4-2	16	NA	TRBJ1-6	NA	TGTGCCAGCAGCCGGACGGGGGGGACCTATAATTCACCCCTCCACTTT	CASSRTGGTYNSPLHF
TRBV29-1	14	TRBD2	TRBJ2-1	NA	TGCAGCGTTGAAGTCCGACTAGCGAGGAATGAGCAGTTCTTC	CSVEVRLARNEQFF
TRBV18	16	NA	TRBJ2-3	NA	TGTGCCAGCTCACCACCGTCCCAGGGGAACACAGATACGCAGTATTTT	CASSPPSQGNTDTQYF
TRBV6-5	14	NA	TRBJ1-3	NA	TGTGCCAGCAGTTACGTTGCCTCAGGGAACACCATATATTTT	CASSYVASGNTIYF
TRBV4-3	21	TRBD1	TRBJ1-4	NA	TGCGCCAGCAGCCAAGAAAGGACAGGGGGGCCGAATGTTGCAACTAATGAAAAACTGTTTTTT	CASSQERTGGPNVATNEKLFF
TRBV7-2	17	TRBD1	TRBJ2-7	NA	TGTGCCAGCAGCTCGACGGCAACTAGACAGGGCTCCTACGAGCAGTACTTC	CASSSTATRQGSYEQYF
TRBV7-3	13	NA	TRBJ1-1	NA	TGTGCCAGCACAGCCACTACAAACACTGAAGCTTTCTTT	CASTATTNTEAFF
TRBV19	12	NA	TRBJ1-5	NA	TGTGCCAGTAGTCTCGCCCCCGGGATCAAGCATTTT	CASSLAPGIKHF
TRBV5-4	17	NA	TRBJ2-1	many	TGTGCCAGCACCCCCGACTATGGGATGAGCTCCTACAATGAGCAGTTCTTC	CASTPDYGMSSYNEQFF
TRBV5-1	14	NA	TRBJ1-1	NA	TGCGCCAGCAGCTTTGTGCGGGGCGGGACTGAAGCTTTCTTT	CASSFVRGGTEAFF
TRBV7-8	15	TRBD1	TRBJ1-1	NA	TGTGCCAGCAGCGCGTGGACAGGGGCGGACACTGAAGCTTTCTTT	CASSAWTGADTEAFF
TRBV7-9	17	TRBD2	TRBJ2-3	NA	TGTGCCAGCAGTCATGGGGGGGTAGGGAAGTCCACAGATACGCAGTATTTT	CASSHGGVGKSTDTQYF
TRBV6-2/TRBV6-3	17	TRBD2	TRBJ2-7	NA	TGTGCCAGCAGTTACTCCTTAGCGGGAGGGCGGAAAAACGAGCAGTACTTC	CASSYSLAGGRKNEQYF
TRBV28	15	NA	TRBJ1-4	NA	TGTGCCAGCAGTGATTTAGGGGGGGCTAATGAAAAACTGTTTTTT	CASSDLGGANEKLFF
TRBV2	15	TRBD1	TRBJ1-1	NA	TGTGCCAGCAGTGCCCAGACAGGGGCTTACACTGAAGCTTTCTTT	CASSAQTGAYTEAFF
TRBV4-3	15	TRBD1	TRBJ2-4	NA	TGCGCCAGCAGCCAATTTGACAGGGCCGAAAACATTCAGTACTTC	CASSQFDRAENIQYF
TRBV7-2	15	TRBD1	TRBJ2-5	NA	TGTGCCAGCAGCCTTCGGGACAGGGGAGGCGAGACCCAGTACTTC	CASSLRDRGGETQYF
TRBV5-4	15	NA	TRBJ2-2	NA	TGTGCCAGCAGCTTGGACAGAAGGATCACCGGGGAGCTGTTTTTT	CASSLDRRITGELFF
TRBV28	15	NA	TRBJ2-6	NA	TGTGCCAGCAGTGACCGGGGGTCTGGGGCCAACGTCCTGACTTTC	CASSDRGSGANVLTF
TRBV18	16	TRBD1	TRBJ1-3	NA	TGTGCCAGCTCACCTAACAGGGGGAGCTCTGGAAACACCATATATTTT	CASSPNRGSSGNTIYF
TRBV7-7	13	TRBD2	TRBJ2-5	NA	TGTGCTAGCAGCACTGGACTAGAAGAGACCCAGTACTTC	CASSTGLEETQYF
TRBV10-3	14	NA	TRBJ2-3	NA	TGTGCCAGTTCTAGGGACATAGGCACAGATACGCAGTATTTT	CASSRDIGTDTQYF
TRBV7-3	16	NA	TRBJ2-1	NA	TGTGCCAGCAGCTTAACGGGTGGGAGTTCCTACAATGAGCAGTTCTTC	CASSLTGGSSYNEQFF
TRBV29-1	15	TRBD1	TRBJ1-4	NA	TGCAGCGTTCTAATGAGGGGACAGTATAATGAAAAACTGTTTTTT	CSVLMRGQYNEKLFF
TRBV30	15	NA	TRBJ1-4	NA	TGTGCCTGGAGTGCCACTTCAGGAACTAATGAAAAACTGTTTTTT	CAWSATSGTNEKLFF
TRBV30	13	NA	TRBJ1-2	NA	TGTGCCTGGAGTCGGGGGACTAACTATGGCTACACCTTC	CAWSRGTNYGYTF
TRBV11-2	15	TRBD2	TRBJ2-3	NA	TGTGCCAGCAGCTCTCCGGGGGGTACCACAGATACGCAGTATTTT	CASSSPGGTTDTQYF
TRBV2	12	TRBD1	TRBJ2-7	few	TGTGCCAGCAGTACAGGGGCAAGCGAGCAGTACTTC	CASSTGASEQYF
TRBV7-2	13	NA	TRBJ2-1	NA	TGTGCCAGCGGACAGAGCTCCTACAATGAGCAGTTCTTC	CASGQSSYNEQFF
TRBV27	16	TRBD1	TRBJ1-2	few	TGTGCCAGCAGACATTGGGGCAGGGGGTCTACAGGTGGCTACACCTTC	CASRHWGRGSTGGYTF
TRBV11-2	14	NA	TRBJ2-2	few	TGTGCCAGCAGCCCCACCACTATAACCGGGGAGCTGTTTTTT	CASSPTTITGELFF
TRBV18	15	TRBD1	TRBJ1-5	NA	TGTGCCAGCTCACCACCCGGGTCAGGGGGTCAGCCCCAGCATTTT	CASSPPGSGGQPQHF
TRBV11-1	15	NA	TRBJ2-4	few	TGTGCCAGCAGCTTACGGGAAGGGAGAAAAAACATTCAGTACTTC	CASSLREGRKNIQYF
TRBV6-5	14	NA	TRBJ1-1	NA	TGTGCCAGCTTCCCCGTCACAGTGAACACTGAAGCTTTCTTT	CASFPVTVNTEAFF